One T cell receptor beta chain is described in this entry. Germline values: CDR1 SGHKS, CDR2 YYEKEE (reference sequence). Trimming removed 4 bases at V and 1 base at J, with 9 bases between. This CDR3 region has 13 residues. Clones were read by immunoSEQ multiplex PCR, and TCRdb kept only the in-frame ones, dropping some. The table shows just over 95,000 clones, with about nine tenths occurring only once. The data originate from a study of blood T cell repertoires in COVID-19. Looking at the study overall: Sources were T cells, B-cell-depleted T cells, or PBMCs; the material itself was cDNA or gDNA.

What was sequenced was peripheral blood. This rearrangement joins TRBV5-5 to TRBJ2-7; no clear D gene. This receptor was identified in a man aged 50 to 60 with acute or convalescent COVID-19. The DNA of the CDR3 is TGTGCCAGCAGCAGAACAGATTCCTACGAGCAGTACTTC. Its protein product is CASSRTDSYEQYF. The full variable domain, in which reference TRBV5-5 and TRBJ2-7 provide the parts outside the CDR3, is DAGVTQSPTHLIKTRGQQVTLRCSPISGHKSVSWYQQVLGQGPQFIFQYYEKEERGRGNFPDRFSARQFPNYSSELNVNALLLGDSALYLCASSRTDSYEQYFGPGTRLTVT.